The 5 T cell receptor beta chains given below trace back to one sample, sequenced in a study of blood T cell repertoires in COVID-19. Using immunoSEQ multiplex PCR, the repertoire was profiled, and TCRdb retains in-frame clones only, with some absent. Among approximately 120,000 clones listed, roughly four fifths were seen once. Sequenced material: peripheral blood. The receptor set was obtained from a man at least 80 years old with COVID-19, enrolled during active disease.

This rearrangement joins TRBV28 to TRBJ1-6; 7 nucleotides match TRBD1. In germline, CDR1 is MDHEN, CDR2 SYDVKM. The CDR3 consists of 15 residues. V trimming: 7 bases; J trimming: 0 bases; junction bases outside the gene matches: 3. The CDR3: CASTRQGSYNSPLHF. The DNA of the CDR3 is TGTGCCAGCACCCGACAGGGCTCCTATAATTCACCCCTCCACTTT.

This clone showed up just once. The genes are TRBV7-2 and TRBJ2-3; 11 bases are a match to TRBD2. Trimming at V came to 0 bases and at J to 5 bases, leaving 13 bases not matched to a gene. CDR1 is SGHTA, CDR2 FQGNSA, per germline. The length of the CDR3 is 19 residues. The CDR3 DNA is TGTGCCAGCAGCTTAGCCCCCGTGGTAGCGGGAGGGGAGGGAGATACGCAGTATTTT. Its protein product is CASSLAPVVAGGEGDTQYF.

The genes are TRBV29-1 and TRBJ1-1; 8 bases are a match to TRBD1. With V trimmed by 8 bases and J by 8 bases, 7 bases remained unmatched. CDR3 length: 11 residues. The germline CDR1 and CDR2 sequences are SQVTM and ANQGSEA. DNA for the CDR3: TGCAGCACAGAACAGGGGGGAGAAGCTTTCTTT. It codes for CSTEQGGEAFF.

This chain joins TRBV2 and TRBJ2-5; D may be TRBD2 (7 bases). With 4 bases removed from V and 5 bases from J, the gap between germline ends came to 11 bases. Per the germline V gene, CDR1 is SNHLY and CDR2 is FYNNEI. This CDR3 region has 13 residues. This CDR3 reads CASSGRGGETQYF. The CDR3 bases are TGTGCCAGCAGTGGGCGCGGGGGCGAGACCCAGTACTTC.

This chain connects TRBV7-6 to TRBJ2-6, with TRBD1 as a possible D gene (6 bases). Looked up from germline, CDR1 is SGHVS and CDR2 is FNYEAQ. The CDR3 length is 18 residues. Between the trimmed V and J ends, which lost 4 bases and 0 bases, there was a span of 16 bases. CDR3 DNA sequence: TGTGCCAGCAGCTCCCGACAGGTGATTCACTCTGGGGCCAACGTCCTGACTTTC. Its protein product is CASSSRQVIHSGANVLTF.